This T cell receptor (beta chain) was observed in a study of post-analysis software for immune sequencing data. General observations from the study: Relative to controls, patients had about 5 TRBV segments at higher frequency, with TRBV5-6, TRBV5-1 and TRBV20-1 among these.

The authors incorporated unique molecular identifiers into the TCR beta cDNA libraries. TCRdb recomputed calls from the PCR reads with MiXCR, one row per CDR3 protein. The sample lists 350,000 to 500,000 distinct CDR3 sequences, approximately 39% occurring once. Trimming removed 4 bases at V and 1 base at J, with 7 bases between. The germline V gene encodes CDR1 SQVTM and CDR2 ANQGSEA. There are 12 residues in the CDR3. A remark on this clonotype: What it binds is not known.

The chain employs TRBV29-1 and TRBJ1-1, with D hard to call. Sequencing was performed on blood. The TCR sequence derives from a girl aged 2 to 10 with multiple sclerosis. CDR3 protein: CSVVWQNTEAFF. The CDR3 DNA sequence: TGCAGCGTTGTCTGGCAGAACACTGAAGCTTTCTTT.